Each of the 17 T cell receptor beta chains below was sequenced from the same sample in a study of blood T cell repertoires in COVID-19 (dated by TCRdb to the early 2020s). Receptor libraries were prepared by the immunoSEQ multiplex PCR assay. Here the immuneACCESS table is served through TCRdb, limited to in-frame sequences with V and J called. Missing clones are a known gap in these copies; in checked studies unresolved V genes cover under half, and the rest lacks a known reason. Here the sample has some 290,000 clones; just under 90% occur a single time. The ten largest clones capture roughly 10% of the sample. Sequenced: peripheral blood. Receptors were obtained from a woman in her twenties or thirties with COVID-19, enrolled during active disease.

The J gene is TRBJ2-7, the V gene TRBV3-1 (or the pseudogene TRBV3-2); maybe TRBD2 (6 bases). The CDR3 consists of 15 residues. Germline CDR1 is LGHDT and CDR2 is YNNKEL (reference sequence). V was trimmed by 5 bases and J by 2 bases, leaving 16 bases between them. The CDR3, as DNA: TGTGCCAGCAGCGAAACCGGGACGGGAGCCTACGAGCAGTACTTC. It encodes CASSETGTGAYEQYF.

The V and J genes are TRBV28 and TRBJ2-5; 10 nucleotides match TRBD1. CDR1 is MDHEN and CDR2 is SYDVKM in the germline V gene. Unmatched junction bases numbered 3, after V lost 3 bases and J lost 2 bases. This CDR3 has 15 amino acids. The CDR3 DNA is TGTGCCAGCAGTTTCCGGGACAGGGGACAAGAGACCCAGTACTTC. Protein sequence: CASSFRDRGQETQYF.

CDR3: CASRLAGGQETQYF. CDR3 in DNA: TGTGCCAGCAGGTTAGCGGGGGGGCAAGAGACCCAGTACTTC. The chain employs TRBV27 and TRBJ2-5, with 11 bases lining up with TRBD2. The germline CDR1 and CDR2 sequences are MNHEY and SMNVEV (reference sequence). Trimming at V came to 6 bases and at J to 2 bases, leaving 2 bases not matched to a gene. The CDR3 is 14 amino acids.

DNA of the CDR3: TGTGCCAGCAGCTTACCGTCCTCGGGGAGGGACTATGGCTACACCTTC. Translating gives CASSLPSSGRDYGYTF. The chain links TRBV7-9 to TRBJ1-2; D gene uncertain. Germline loops: CDR1 SEHNR, CDR2 FQNEAQ (reference sequence). The ends were cut back, 2 bases at V and 3 bases at J, with 16 bases in the middle. The CDR3 extends over 16 amino acids.

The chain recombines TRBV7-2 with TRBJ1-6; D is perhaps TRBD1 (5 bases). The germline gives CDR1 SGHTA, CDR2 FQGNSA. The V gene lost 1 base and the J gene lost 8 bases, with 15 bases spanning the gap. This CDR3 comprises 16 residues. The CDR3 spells CASSLGSWQGYSPLHF. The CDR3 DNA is TGTGCCAGCAGCTTAGGTTCTTGGCAGGGCTATTCACCCCTCCACTTT.

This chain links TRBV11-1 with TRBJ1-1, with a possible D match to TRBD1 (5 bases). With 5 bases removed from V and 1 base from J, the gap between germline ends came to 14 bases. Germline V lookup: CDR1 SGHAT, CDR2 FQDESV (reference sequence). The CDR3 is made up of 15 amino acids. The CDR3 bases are TGTGCCAGCAGCCCCCGGGGGAAGGCGAACACTGAAGCTTTCTTT. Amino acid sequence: CASSPRGKANTEAFF.

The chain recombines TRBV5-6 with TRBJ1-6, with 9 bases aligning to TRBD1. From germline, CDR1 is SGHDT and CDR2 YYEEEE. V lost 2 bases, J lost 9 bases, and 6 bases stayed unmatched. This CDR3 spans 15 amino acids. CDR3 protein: CASSFGTGRRSPLHF. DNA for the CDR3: TGTGCCAGCAGCTTCGGGACAGGGCGGCGTTCACCCCTCCACTTT.

Here the CDR3 reads CASSSQTLDRGGGYTF. As DNA, the CDR3 is TGCGCCAGCAGCTCCCAAACCCTGGACAGGGGAGGAGGCTACACCTTC. V usage is TRBV5-1 and J usage is TRBJ1-2; 9 bases are shared with TRBD1. Germline-derived CDR1 and CDR2 are SGHRS and YFSETQ. V shed 3 bases and J 8 bases; nucleotides not matched to a gene: 14. The CDR3 has 16 amino acids.

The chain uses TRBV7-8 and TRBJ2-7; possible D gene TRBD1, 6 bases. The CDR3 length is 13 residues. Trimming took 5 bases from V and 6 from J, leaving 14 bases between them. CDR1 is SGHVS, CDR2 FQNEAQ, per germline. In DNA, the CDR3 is TGTGCCAGCAGCCGCAGTGACAGGCCCGAGCAGTACTTC. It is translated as CASSRSDRPEQYF.

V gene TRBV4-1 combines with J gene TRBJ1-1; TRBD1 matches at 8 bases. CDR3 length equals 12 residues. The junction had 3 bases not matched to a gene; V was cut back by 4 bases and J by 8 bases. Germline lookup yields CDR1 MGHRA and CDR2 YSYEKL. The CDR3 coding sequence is TGCGCCAGCAGCCCAGACAGGGGAGAAGCTTTCTTT. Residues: CASSPDRGEAFF.

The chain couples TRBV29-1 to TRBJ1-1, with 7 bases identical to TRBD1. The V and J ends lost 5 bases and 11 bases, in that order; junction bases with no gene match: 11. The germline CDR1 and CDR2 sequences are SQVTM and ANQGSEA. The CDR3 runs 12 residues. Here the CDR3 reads CSVQGKGAVAFF. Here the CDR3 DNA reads TGCAGCGTTCAAGGCAAGGGGGCTGTGGCTTTCTTT.

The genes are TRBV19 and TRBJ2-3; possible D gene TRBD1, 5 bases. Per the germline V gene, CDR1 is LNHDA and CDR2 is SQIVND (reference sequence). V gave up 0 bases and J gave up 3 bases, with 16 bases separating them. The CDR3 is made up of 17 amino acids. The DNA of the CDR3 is TGTGCCAGTAGTATAGATGGGGCAGGGTCGGCGACAGATACGCAGTATTTT. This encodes CASSIDGAGSATDTQYF.

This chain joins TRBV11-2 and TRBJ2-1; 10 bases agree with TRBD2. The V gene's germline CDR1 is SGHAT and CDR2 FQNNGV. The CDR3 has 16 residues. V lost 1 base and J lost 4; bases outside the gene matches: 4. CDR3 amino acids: CASSLVQRGGYNEQFF. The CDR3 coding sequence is TGTGCCAGCAGCTTAGTCCAGCGGGGGGGTTACAATGAGCAGTTCTTC.

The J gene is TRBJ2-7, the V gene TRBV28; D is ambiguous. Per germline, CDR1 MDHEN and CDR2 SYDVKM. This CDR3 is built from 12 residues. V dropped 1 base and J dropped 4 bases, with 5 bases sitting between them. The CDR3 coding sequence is TGTGCCAGCAGTTTATCCGGGTACGAGCAGTACTTC. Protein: CASSLSGYEQYF.

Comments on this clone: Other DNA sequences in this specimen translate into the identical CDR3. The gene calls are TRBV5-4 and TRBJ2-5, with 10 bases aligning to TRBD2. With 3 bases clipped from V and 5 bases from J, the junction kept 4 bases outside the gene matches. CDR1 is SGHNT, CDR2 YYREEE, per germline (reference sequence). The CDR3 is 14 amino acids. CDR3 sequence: CASSSAGGQETQYF. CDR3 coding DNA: TGTGCCAGCAGCTCAGCGGGGGGGCAGGAGACCCAGTACTTC. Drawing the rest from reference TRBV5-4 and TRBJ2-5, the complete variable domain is ETGVTQSPTHLIKTRGQQVTLRCSSQSGHNTVSWYQQALGQGPQFIFQYYREEENGRGNFPPRFSGLQFPNYSSELNVNALELDDSALYLCASSSAGGQETQYFGPGTRLLVL.

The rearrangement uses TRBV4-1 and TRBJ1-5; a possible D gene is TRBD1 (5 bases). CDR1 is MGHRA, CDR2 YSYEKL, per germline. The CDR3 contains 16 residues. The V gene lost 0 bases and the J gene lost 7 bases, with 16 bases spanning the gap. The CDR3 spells CASSQDSGGRGQPQHF. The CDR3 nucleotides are TGCGCCAGCAGCCAAGATTCCGGGGGAAGAGGCCAGCCCCAGCATTTT.

CDR3 sequence: CASSLVLRGGNTIYF. The DNA for the CDR3 is TGTGCCAGCAGCTTAGTTCTCAGGGGTGGAAACACCATATATTTT. The chain recombines TRBV7-9 with TRBJ1-3; weak D call: TRBD1 (6 bases). From germline, CDR1 is SEHNR and CDR2 FQNEAQ (reference sequence). The CDR3 extends over 15 amino acids. Trimming removed 1 base from V and 3 bases from J, with 10 bases in between.